This is a list of T cell receptor beta chains from one sample in a study of OX40 agonist ivuxolimab in advanced cancers. The table came from immunoSEQ multiplex PCR; TCRdb's copy has only in-frame clones and leaves some out. The sample holds 98,000 or so clones, approximately 90% seen once. The source material was CD4+ or CD8+ T cells sorted from blood, sampled in a trial of the OX40 agonist ivuxolimab. These receptors originate from an adult with an advanced solid tumor such as melanoma, head and neck, liver or kidney cancer. Each CDR3 is given with its conserved first and last residue. The order of the fields is V gene, clone size, J gene, D gene, CDR3 length, CDR3 protein, CDR3 DNA. A D gene is named only where the DNA matches it firmly. Not all rows give a size; the values are once, few, many and, for expanded clones, a class.

TRBV7-3	-	TRBJ2-2	-	12	CASSFNTGELFF	TGTGCCAGCAGCTTCAACACCGGGGAGCTGTTTTTT
TRBV29-1	-	TRBJ1-1	TRBD1	13	CSVYRGPRTEAFF	TGCAGCGTGTACAGGGGGCCGAGAACTGAAGCTTTCTTT
TRBV5-5	-	TRBJ2-5	TRBD1	15	CASSLPDRGQETQYF	TGTGCCAGCAGCTTGCCGGACAGGGGCCAAGAGACCCAGTACTTC
TRBV5-4	-	TRBJ1-2	-	16	CASSSGHALPNYGYTF	TGTGCCAGCAGCTCGGGACACGCACTTCCTAACTATGGCTACACCTTC
TRBV7-3	once	TRBJ2-2	-	13	CASSSSSTGELFF	TGTGCCAGCAGCTCCTCGTCCACCGGGGAGCTGTTTTTT
TRBV10-2	-	TRBJ2-7	-	13	CASTLAPNYEQYF	TGCGCCAGCACGCTAGCTCCAAACTACGAGCAGTACTTC
TRBV10-3	-	TRBJ1-3	-	16	CAIKGFGGLSGNTIYF	TGTGCCATCAAGGGATTCGGGGGTCTCTCTGGAAACACCATATATTTT
TRBV5-1	-	TRBJ2-7	-	11	CASTLGYEQYF	TGCGCCAGCACCTTGGGCTACGAGCAGTACTTC
TRBV7-9	few	TRBJ1-2	-	12	CAGQGSSYGYTF	TGTGCCGGCCAAGGGAGTTCCTATGGCTACACCTTC
TRBV6-6	-	TRBJ1-2	-	13	CASSTVSNYGYTF	TGTGCCAGCAGTACAGTTTCTAACTATGGCTACACCTTC
TRBV7-9	-	TRBJ2-1	-	14	CASSLAVPGNEQFF	TGTGCCAGCAGCTTAGCGGTTCCGGGCAATGAGCAGTTCTTC
TRBV6-1	-	TRBJ1-1	-	12	CASKQGYTEAFF	TGTGCCAGTAAACAGGGATACACTGAAGCTTTCTTT
TRBV10-3	-	TRBJ1-4	-	12	CAISGYGEKLFF	TGTGCCATCAGCGGGTACGGTGAAAAACTGTTTTTT
TRBV4-1	-	TRBJ2-5	TRBD2	15	CASSQAGGAWETQYF	TGCGCCAGCAGCCAAGCGGGGGGTGCTTGGGAGACCCAGTACTTC
TRBV5-1	-	TRBJ1-2	TRBD1	13	CASSGQGARGYTF	TGCGCCAGCAGCGGACAGGGGGCGCGGGGCTACACCTTC
TRBV4-1	-	TRBJ2-1	-	12	CASSQVRSEQFF	TGCGCCAGCAGCCAGGTGAGGAGTGAGCAGTTCTTC
TRBV30	-	TRBJ1-1	-	13	CAWSVHGGTEAFF	TGTGCCTGGAGTGTACACGGGGGCACTGAAGCTTTCTTT
TRBV19	-	TRBJ2-7	TRBD2	14	CASSITGGGREQYF	TGTGCCAGTAGTATTACGGGAGGCGGGAGGGAGCAGTACTTC
TRBV7-2	-	TRBJ2-7	-	16	CASSLALKGNLGEQYF	TGTGCCAGCAGCTTAGCGCTCAAGGGCAACCTAGGCGAGCAGTACTTC
TRBV7-8	-	TRBJ1-2	-	14	CASDTGRDIGGYTF	TGTGCCAGCGATACAGGCCGGGACATCGGTGGCTACACCTTC
TRBV2	-	TRBJ1-4	-	15	CASSSARGRYEKLFF	TGTGCCAGCAGTTCGGCGCGGGGGCGGTACGAAAAACTGTTTTTT
TRBV19	once	TRBJ2-2	TRBD2	17	CASSPLRLAGDTGELFF	TGTGCCAGTAGTCCGCTGCGACTAGCGGGAGACACCGGGGAGCTGTTTTTT
TRBV5-4	-	TRBJ1-1	-	12	CASRRVNTEAFF	TGTGCCAGCAGAAGGGTGAACACTGAAGCTTTCTTT
TRBV4-2	-	TRBJ2-3	-	14	CASSQFGETDTQYF	TGTGCCAGCAGCCAATTCGGGGAAACAGATACGCAGTATTTT
TRBV9	many	TRBJ2-7	-	15	CASSGGTAAGVEQYF	TGTGCCAGCAGCGGGGGGACCGCGGCGGGCGTCGAGCAGTACTTC
TRBV7-3	-	TRBJ2-7	TRBD1	13	CASSLYRGHEQYF	TGTGCCAGCAGCTTGTACAGGGGCCACGAGCAGTACTTC
TRBV2	-	TRBJ1-2	-	13	CASLPSDMYGYTF	TGTGCCAGCCTTCCCTCGGACATGTATGGCTACACCTTC
TRBV27	-	TRBJ2-7	-	15	CASSLLGPPRDEQYF	TGTGCCAGCAGTTTATTAGGGCCCCCTCGGGACGAGCAGTACTTC
TRBV30	-	TRBJ1-3	TRBD1	13	CAWNRGTGNTIYF	TGTGCCTGGAACAGGGGCACGGGAAACACCATATATTTT
TRBV6-5	-	TRBJ1-5	-	12	CASTQGNQPQHF	TGTGCCAGCACACAGGGCAATCAGCCCCAGCATTTT
TRBV5-6	-	TRBJ1-3	-	16	CASSLRGERFENTIYF	TGTGCCAGCAGCTTGCGAGGGGAAAGGTTCGAAAACACCATATATTTT
TRBV27	-	TRBJ2-5	TRBD2	18	CASSTGLAGALLGETQYF	TGTGCCAGCAGTACGGGACTAGCGGGGGCCCTACTCGGCGAGACCCAGTACTTC
TRBV7-9	-	TRBJ2-7	-	14	CASSSQVGTHEQYF	TGTGCCAGCAGCTCGCAGGTGGGGACCCACGAGCAGTACTTC
TRBV28	-	TRBJ1-1	-	12	CASRSLRAKAFF	TGTGCCAGCAGGAGTCTGAGAGCTAAAGCTTTCTTT
TRBV30	-	TRBJ2-1	-	13	CAWSLTSLHEQFF	TGTGCCTGGAGCTTGACTAGTTTACATGAGCAGTTCTTC
TRBV7-9	few	TRBJ1-2	-	16	CASSSSRGRANYGYTF	TGTGCCAGCAGCTCCAGCAGGGGTAGAGCTAACTATGGCTACACCTTC
TRBV30	-	TRBJ1-2	-	12	CAGRGGHYGYTF	TGTGCCGGCCGGGGCGGGCACTATGGCTACACCTTC
TRBV5-5	-	TRBJ2-5	-	13	CASSLERAETQYF	TGTGCCAGCAGCTTGGAACGGGCGGAGACCCAGTACTTC
TRBV29-1	-	TRBJ2-7	-	11	CSVETLDEQYF	TGCAGCGTTGAAACCCTTGACGAGCAGTACTTC
TRBV30	-	TRBJ2-3	-	12	CARGASTDTQYF	TGTGCCCGGGGGGCTTCCACAGATACGCAGTATTTT
TRBV6-6	-	TRBJ2-7	TRBD2	14	CASSQPGLAIEQYF	TGTGCCAGCAGTCAACCGGGACTAGCGATCGAGCAGTACTTC
TRBV29-1	-	TRBJ2-1	TRBD1	17	CSVGEDRGLISYNEQFF	TGCAGCGTGGGTGAGGACAGGGGATTAATATCCTACAATGAGCAGTTCTTC
TRBV11-2	-	TRBJ2-5	-	13	CASTVGGGETQYF	TGTGCCAGCACCGTTGGGGGTGGGGAGACCCAGTACTTC
TRBV5-1	-	TRBJ2-5	TRBD2	16	CASSLAASGGGETQYF	TGCGCCAGCAGCTTGGCGGCTAGCGGGGGGGGTGAGACCCAGTACTTC
TRBV19	-	TRBJ1-5	-	13	CASSIGRSQPQHF	TGTGCCAGTAGTATCGGAAGGAGTCAGCCCCAGCATTTT
TRBV5-1	-	TRBJ2-3	-	16	CASSLADRLSTDTQYF	TGCGCCAGCAGCTTGGCGGACAGACTTAGCACAGATACGCAGTATTTT
TRBV1	-	TRBJ2-7	-	13	CTSSQYPTYEQYF	TGCACCAGCAGCCAATATCCAACCTACGAGCAGTACTTC
TRBV7-7	-	TRBJ2-2	TRBD2	14	CASSLDAGGGELFF	TGTGCTAGCAGCTTAGATGCGGGAGGCGGGGAGCTGTTTTTT
TRBV30	-	TRBJ2-5	TRBD1	17	CAWSEMVGDRGRETQYF	TGTGCCTGGAGTGAAATGGTGGGAGACAGGGGGCGAGAGACCCAGTACTTC
TRBV6-6	-	TRBJ2-7	TRBD2	14	CASSGTSGTYEQYF	TGTGCCAGCAGTGGGACTAGCGGTACCTACGAGCAGTACTTC
TRBV9	once	TRBJ1-1	-	15	CASSVAVDLNTEAFF	TGTGCCAGCAGCGTAGCAGTGGACTTGAACACTGAAGCTTTCTTT